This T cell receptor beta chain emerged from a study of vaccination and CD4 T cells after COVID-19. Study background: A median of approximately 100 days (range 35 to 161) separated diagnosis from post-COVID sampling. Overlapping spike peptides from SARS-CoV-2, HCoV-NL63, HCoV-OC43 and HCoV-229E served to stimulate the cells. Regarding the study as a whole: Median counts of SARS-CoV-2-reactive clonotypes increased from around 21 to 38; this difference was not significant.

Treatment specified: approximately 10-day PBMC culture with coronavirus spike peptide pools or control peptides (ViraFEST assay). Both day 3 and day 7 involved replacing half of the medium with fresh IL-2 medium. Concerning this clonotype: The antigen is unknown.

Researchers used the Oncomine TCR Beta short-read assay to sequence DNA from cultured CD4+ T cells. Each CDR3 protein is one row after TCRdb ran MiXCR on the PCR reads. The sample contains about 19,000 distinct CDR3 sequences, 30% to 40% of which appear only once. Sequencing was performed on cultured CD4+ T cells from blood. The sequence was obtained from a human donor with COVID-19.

CDR3 DNA: TGCAGAATAACCGGGTCCAGCTCCTACGAGCAGTACTTC. Protein sequence: CRITGSSSYEQYF. This chain uses TRBV20-1 with TRBJ2-7; D not certain. The length of the CDR3 is 13 residues. The V gene's germline CDR1 is DFQATT and CDR2 SNEGSKA (reference sequence).